This TCR beta chain comes out of a study of blood T cell repertoires in COVID-19. The overall study: The United States, Italy and Spain were the sources of the acute and convalescent COVID-19 samples.

Original processing methods: Reference gene primer amplification yielded estimated nucleated cell counts. This table comes from immunoSEQ multiplex PCR, and its TCRdb copy is limited to in-frame clones, with some not included. The V and J calls and the clone size are those of that table, but D and trimming were determined from the DNA. The sample has roughly 190,000 clones, 84% seen once. This clone was found a few times. The CDR3 extends over 16 amino acids. CDR1 MGHDK and CDR2 SYGVNS come from the germline V gene. Trimming took off 4 bases at V and 4 bases at J, with 17 bases between the two ends. The chain couples TRBV25-1 to TRBJ1-5; possibly TRBD1 for D (6 bases). Material for sequencing was peripheral blood. The receptor comes from a human donor in a cohort sampled during active COVID-19. CDR3 amino acids: CASSGRDARGNQPQHF. Written as DNA, the CDR3 is TGTGCCAGCAGTGGCCGGGACGCGAGGGGGAATCAGCCCCAGCATTTT.